A selection of T cell receptor beta chains follows, all from one sample in a study of T-cell memory formation after mild COVID-19. TCRdb passed the 5' RACE reads through MiXCR, listing each CDR3 protein once. The sample yields approximately 490,000 distinct CDR3 sequences, approximately 20% seen once. Material: PBMCs or a T cell subset sorted from them (not recorded which). All receptors derive from an adult woman who had mild COVID-19 (a few samples of this study predate the infection). Cell type and time point are not known. The CDR3 runs from the conserved cysteine through the conserved F or W. A D gene is named only where the DNA matches it firmly. Size is stated for part of the rows, as once, few or many counts, or as a class when the clone is expanded.

>TRBJ1-1|-|many|TRBV30
TGTGCCTGGAGTGTACAGGGGAACACTGAAGCTTTCTTT
CAWSVQGNTEAFF
>TRBJ2-4|-|few|TRBV7-2
TGTGCCAGCACCCTGACCAAAAACATTCAGTACTTC
CASTLTKNIQYF
>TRBJ2-3|TRBD2|few|TRBV14
TGTGCCAGCAGCCAAGCACTAGCGGGACGCGAAGATACGCAGTATTTT
CASSQALAGREDTQYF
>TRBJ2-7|-|-|TRBV7-2
TGTGCCAGCAGCTTTCTTCCTGGCGAGCAGTACTTC
CASSFLPGEQYF
>TRBJ2-5|-|-|TRBV7-2
TGTGCCAGCAGCTTAGAGCGGATCCAAGAGACCCAGTACTTC
CASSLERIQETQYF
>TRBJ1-6|TRBD1|few|TRBV5-1
TGCGCCAGCAGCTTAGTGGGACAGGGGCCTTCACCCCTCCACTTT
CASSLVGQGPSPLHF
>TRBJ1-2|-|-|TRBV5-6
TGTGCCAGCAGCTTGGCACAGGGATATGGCTACACCTTC
CASSLAQGYGYTF
>TRBJ2-3|-|-|TRBV24-1
TGTGCCACCAGTCAGAGGTGGGGCAGAGGCACAGATACGCAGTATTTT
CATSQRWGRGTDTQYF
>TRBJ1-1|-|-|TRBV14
TGTGCCAGCAGCTGGAAGGGACGGTCTGAAGCTTTCTTT
CASSWKGRSEAFF
>TRBJ2-6|-|-|TRBV27
TGTGCCAGCAGTTTACTCCAAGGGGGGGCTGGGGCCAACGTCCTGACTTTC
CASSLLQGGAGANVLTF
>TRBJ2-7|TRBD1|-|TRBV20-1
TGCAGTGCCTGGACAGGGCTAACCTACGAGCAGTACTTC
CSAWTGLTYEQYF
>TRBJ2-1|-|few|TRBV7-9
TGTGCCAGCACGACAGGCTCCTACAATGAGCAGTTCTTC
CASTTGSYNEQFF
>TRBJ2-3|TRBD2|-|TRBV3-1
TGTGCCAGCAGCCAAGGTAATGGCGCGGGGGGACGCACAGATACGCAGTATTTT
CASSQGNGAGGRTDTQYF
>TRBJ1-1|TRBD1|once|TRBV7-8
TGTGCCAGCAGCCTGAGGGACAGGGGAATAGGGAACACTGAAGCTTTCTTT
CASSLRDRGIGNTEAFF
>TRBJ2-7|-|-|TRBV12-3/TRBV12-4
TGTGCCAGCAGTTCCAGAACCTATACCTACGAGCAGTACTTC
CASSSRTYTYEQYF
>TRBJ2-3|TRBD1|-|TRBV29-1
TGCAGCGCCGGTCGGGACAGATACACAGATACGCAGTATTTT
CSAGRDRYTDTQYF
>TRBJ2-1|TRBD2|-|TRBV7-3
TGTGCCAGCAGCCCGGCGGGGGGCCCCTCCTACAATGAGCAGTTCTTC
CASSPAGGPSYNEQFF
>TRBJ2-1|-|-|TRBV6-2/TRBV6-3
TGTGCCAGCAGCCCTCGGGGGATTGAGCAGTTCTTC
CASSPRGIEQFF
>TRBJ2-7|-|-|TRBV20-1
TGCAGTGCTACCTCAGGGCGCTCTTACTACGAGCAGTACTTC
CSATSGRSYYEQYF
>TRBJ2-5|TRBD1|few|TRBV7-3
TGTGCCAGCAGCCCCCACAGGGGCTCGGAGACCCAGTACTTC
CASSPHRGSETQYF
>TRBJ1-3|-|few|TRBV7-3
TGTGCCAGCAGCTTAAGGGTTTCGGTCGGTACCAACACCATATATTTT
CASSLRVSVGTNTIYF
>TRBJ2-7|-|-|TRBV29-1
TGCAGCGTTGAAGATGTGGCGGCCTACGAGCAGTACTTC
CSVEDVAAYEQYF
>TRBJ2-1|-|few|TRBV11-2
TGTGCCAGCAGCTTAGATTGGTGGGGGGGCAAGAATGAGCAGTTCTTC
CASSLDWWGGKNEQFF
>TRBJ1-2|TRBD1|-|TRBV5-8
TGTGCCAGCAGCAAGAACTCCCGGGACAGTTTAAACTATGGCTACACCTTC
CASSKNSRDSLNYGYTF
>TRBJ2-3|-|-|TRBV10-3
TGTGCCATCAAAAGGGAAGTCGGCCACCTAGATACGCAGTATTTT
CAIKREVGHLDTQYF
>TRBJ1-6|-|few|TRBV19
TGTGCCAGTAATGGTCAGGGGAGCAATTCACCCCTCCACTTT
CASNGQGSNSPLHF
>TRBJ2-5|TRBD1|-|TRBV2
TGTGCCAGCAGTGAAGACAGGGGTCAGGGGGAGACCCAGTACTTC
CASSEDRGQGETQYF
>TRBJ1-2|-|-|TRBV27
TGTGCCAGCAGTCAAGGGTCTGGGGAGGGCTACACCTTC
CASSQGSGEGYTF
>TRBJ2-1|TRBD1|few|TRBV5-1
TGCGCCAGCAGCACGCGGGACAGGGGGCGGTATGAGCAGTTCTTC
CASSTRDRGRYEQFF
>TRBJ1-1|-|-|TRBV24-1
TGTGCCACCAGTGTGGGAGGGAACACTGAAGCTTTCTTT
CATSVGGNTEAFF
>TRBJ1-1|-|-|TRBV7-2
TGTGCCAGCAGTTCGTCCATACATTCGAACACTGAAGCTTTCTTT
CASSSSIHSNTEAFF